This T cell receptor (beta chain) originates from a study of T-cell memory formation after mild COVID-19. In the study overall: Largely, the TCR clusters proved donor specific. Whole-study results and caveats: Pre-infection memory held some responding clones, suggesting pre-existing cross-reactive T cells responded. Later expanders leaned CD4+, whereas day 15 to 85 contracting clones were balanced CD4/CD8.

Sample barcodes and UMIs were carried by the TCR alpha and TCR beta cDNA libraries that 5'RACE generated with constant-segment primers. In TCRdb, the 5' RACE reads were re-called with MiXCR into one record per CDR3 protein. The sample shows hundreds of thousands of distinct CDR3 sequences, about 16% of them seen only once. V was trimmed by 2 bases and J by 5 bases, leaving 13 bases between them. This CDR3 region has 15 residues. The germline V gene has CDR1 SGHTA and CDR2 FQGNSA. In its sample, this clonotype was seen many times. What it binds is not known. Material for sequencing was PBMCs or a T cell subset sorted from them (not recorded which). This clonotype was sampled from a young man who had mild COVID-19 (a few samples of this study predate the infection). Cell type and time point are not known. The gene calls are TRBV7-2 and TRBJ2-1; D perhaps matches TRBD1 (7 bases). Here the CDR3 DNA reads TGTGCCAGCAGCTTAACCAGGGGGGCAGACAATGAGCAGTTCTTC. It specifies CASSLTRGADNEQFF.